The rows below give T cell receptor beta chains drawn from one sample of a study of cytomegalovirus exposure and HLA in healthy donors. Repertoires were generated with immunoSEQ multiplex PCR, while TCRdb's copy carries only in-frame clones and drops some. The profile shows 84,000 or so clones, around four fifths of them singletons. The sequencing input was PBMCs. Receptors originate from a man aged 25-40 years in good health and CMV-seronegative. The CDR3 runs from the conserved cysteine through the conserved F or W. D genes are given only for firm matches. The size of a clone is reported for some rows only, either as once, few or many, or as a class for expanded clones.

abundance,v_gene,j_gene,d_gene,CDR3aa,CDR3nt
.,TRBV19,TRBJ1-3,TRBD1,CASSMATRGNTIYF,TGTGCCAGTAGTATGGCTACCAGGGGGAACACCATATATTTT
.,TRBV14,TRBJ2-5,.,CASSHRGILKNPTQYF,TGTGCCAGCAGCCATCGAGGTATTCTAAAGAATCCGACCCAGTACTTC
.,TRBV7-9,TRBJ2-7,.,CASSPGRGSPPYEQYF,TGTGCCAGCAGCCCGGGGAGGGGGAGTCCCCCCTACGAGCAGTACTTC
.,TRBV6-1,TRBJ2-2,.,CASSHGSGELFF,TGTGCCAGCAGCCACGGGTCCGGGGAGCTGTTTTTT
.,TRBV6-5,TRBJ2-3,.,CASSYEGNPTDTQYF,TGTGCCAGCAGTTACGAGGGTAACCCCACAGATACGCAGTATTTT
.,TRBV10-3,TRBJ1-2,.,CAISEFGGTNGYTF,TGTGCCATCAGTGAGTTCGGGGGAACGAATGGCTACACCTTC
.,TRBV28,TRBJ1-2,TRBD1,CAAGTGNYGYTF,TGTGCCGCGGGGACAGGGAACTATGGCTACACCTTC
.,TRBV6-5,TRBJ1-2,.,CASSYSVQDLYGYTF,TGTGCCAGCAGTTACTCGGTACAGGATCTCTATGGCTACACCTTC
.,TRBV27,TRBJ2-5,.,CASSLSIREVQTQYF,TGTGCCAGCAGTTTATCAATCCGCGAAGTTCAGACCCAGTACTTC
.,TRBV7-9,TRBJ2-1,TRBD2,CASSFLSTSGGLNEQFF,TGTGCCAGCAGCTTTTTGTCGACTAGCGGGGGATTGAATGAGCAGTTCTTC
.,TRBV5-1,TRBJ2-3,TRBD2,CASSLAWGGRSDTQYF,TGCGCCAGCAGCCTGGCGTGGGGGGGGAGGTCAGATACGCAGTATTTT
.,TRBV2,TRBJ1-5,TRBD1,CASSEWVQGGNQPQHF,TGTGCCAGCAGTGAATGGGTACAGGGGGGCAATCAGCCCCAGCATTTT
.,TRBV19,TRBJ1-5,.,CASSYRASQPQHF,TGTGCCAGTAGTTACAGGGCTAGTCAGCCCCAGCATTTT
.,TRBV2,TRBJ2-1,.,CASSETETLGWMNEQFF,TGTGCCAGCAGCGAGACTGAGACCCTCGGATGGATGAATGAGCAGTTCTTC
.,TRBV9,TRBJ2-1,TRBD1,CASTTTSGTGHNEQFF,TGTGCCAGCACGACTACCTCCGGGACAGGCCACAATGAGCAGTTCTTC
.,TRBV6-5,TRBJ1-1,TRBD1,CASSSPDRGTEAFF,TGTGCCAGCAGTTCCCCGGACAGGGGGACTGAAGCTTTCTTT
.,TRBV27,TRBJ1-4,.,CASTQLGQFNEKLFF,TGTGCCAGCACCCAACTTGGACAGTTCAATGAAAAACTGTTTTTT
.,TRBV5-4,TRBJ1-1,.,CASSRPTANTEAFF,TGTGCCAGCAGCCGTCCGACAGCGAACACTGAAGCTTTCTTT
.,TRBV15,TRBJ1-1,.,CATSRDIGNTEAFF,TGTGCCACCAGCAGAGATATCGGGAACACTGAAGCTTTCTTT
.,TRBV6-6,TRBJ2-1,TRBD2,CASGGGGANPEQFF,TGTGCCAGCGGCGGCGGGGGGGCCAACCCCGAGCAGTTCTTC
.,TRBV7-2,TRBJ2-5,TRBD1,CASSYDRVAETQYF,TGTGCCAGCAGCTACGACAGGGTCGCGGAGACCCAGTACTTC
.,TRBV5-1,TRBJ2-5,.,CASSFGETQYF,TGCGCCAGCAGCTTCGGAGAGACCCAGTACTTC
.,TRBV30,TRBJ2-7,TRBD1,CAWSVRQGSYEQYF,TGTGCCTGGAGTGTGAGACAGGGATCCTACGAGCAGTACTTC
.,TRBV19,TRBJ1-4,.,CASSTYGGNEKLFF,TGTGCCAGTAGTACCTACGGGGGTAATGAAAAACTGTTTTTT
.,TRBV4-3,TRBJ1-4,TRBD1,CASRRTGEGEKLFF,TGCGCCAGCAGACGGACAGGGGAAGGTGAAAAACTGTTTTTT
.,TRBV10-1,TRBJ2-1,TRBD2,CASSEGRLAGTGSYNEQFF,TGCGCCAGCAGTGAGGGTCGACTAGCGGGGACTGGGTCCTACAATGAGCAGTTCTTC
.,TRBV5-8,TRBJ1-5,TRBD1,CASSSGQLFSNQPQHF,TGTGCCAGCAGCTCGGGACAGCTCTTTAGCAATCAGCCCCAGCATTTT
.,TRBV9,TRBJ1-1,.,CASSVGGLGTEAFF,TGTGCCAGCAGCGTAGGGGGGCTGGGGACTGAAGCTTTCTTT
once,TRBV13,TRBJ2-3,TRBD2,CASRGPAGFTDTQYF,TGTGCCAGCAGAGGCCCAGCGGGGTTCACAGATACGCAGTATTTT
.,TRBV27,TRBJ2-6,TRBD1,CASSSDRAGANVLTF,TGTGCCAGCAGTTCAGACAGGGCTGGGGCCAACGTCCTGACTTTC
.,TRBV5-1,TRBJ1-1,.,CASSFIRGTEAFF,TGCGCCAGCAGCTTTATCAGGGGCACTGAAGCTTTCTTT
once,TRBV2,TRBJ1-5,.,CASSRTVSNQPQHF,TGTGCCAGCAGTAGGACAGTTAGCAATCAGCCCCAGCATTTT
.,TRBV28,TRBJ2-3,TRBD2,CASTQSGGTDTQYF,TGTGCCAGCACCCAAAGCGGGGGTACAGATACGCAGTATTTT
once,TRBV28,TRBJ2-7,TRBD1,CASNLGTGDEQYF,TGTGCCAGCAACCTTGGGACAGGGGACGAGCAGTACTTC
few,TRBV29-1,TRBJ2-7,.,CSVGGTRIYEQYF,TGCAGCGTTGGAGGGACTCGTATCTACGAGCAGTACTTC